This T cell receptor beta chain emerged from a study of response to subunit inactivated influenza vaccine. This CDR3 spans 14 amino acids. The ends lost 9 bases at V and 5 bases at J; junction bases unmatched: 7. CDR1 and CDR2 (germline): SGHTA, FQGNSA. TCRdb analysed the RT-PCR reads with MiXCR anew, one entry per CDR3 protein. Counted here are 630,000 or so distinct CDR3 sequences, around 16% occurring once; the ten biggest clones make up roughly 12%. This sample comprised PBMCs from blood, obtained 11 to 12 days after vaccination. The genes are TRBV7-2 and TRBJ2-5, with 12 bases lining up with TRBD1. This receptor was identified in a man aged 50-60 years who received an inactivated influenza vaccine. The CDR3 bases are TGTGCCAGTAGCCGGGACAGGGGGCGGGAGACCCAGTACTTC. Its protein is CASSRDRGRETQYF.